This T cell receptor beta chain was identified during a study of radiotherapy plus CTLA-4 blockade in lung cancer. The overall study: Objective responses were documented in approximately 18% of patients, with disease control in roughly 34%. Findings and caveats of the study: In blood, tumor-derived TCR clones expanded after radiotherapy plus ipilimumab. Early blood T cell clone dynamics reportedly forecast response best, with interferon-beta.

This clone showed up just a few times. The antigen remains undetermined. Ipilimumab CTLA-4 blockade and focal radiation were given to patients with chemo-refractory metastatic non-small-cell lung cancer. TCRdb's copy holds only in-frame clones and misses some; the assay was immunoSEQ multiplex PCR. This table holds around 80,000 clones, approximately 73% found once. Trimming left V 1 base short and J 2 bases short, with 9 bases between. In germline, CDR1 is SEHNR, CDR2 FQNEAQ (reference sequence). This CDR3 has 15 residues. The starting material was peripheral blood, obtained from a patient treated with radiotherapy plus ipilimumab. This chain links TRBV7-9 with TRBJ1-5; possibly TRBD1 for D (6 bases). The TCR sequence derives from a human donor with non-small cell lung cancer whose response to radiotherapy plus ipilimumab could not be evaluated. This CDR3 is CASSLGSGGNQPQHF. In nucleotides, the CDR3 is TGTGCCAGCAGCTTAGGGTCAGGGGGCAATCAGCCCCAGCATTTT. The entire variable domain, with the rest obtained from reference TRBV7-9 and TRBJ1-5, is as follows: DTGVSQNPRHKITKRGQNVTFRCDPISEHNRLYWYRQTLGQGPEFLTYFQNEAQLEKSRLLSDRFSAERPKGSFSTLEIQRTEQGDSAMYLCASSLGSGGNQPQHFGDGTRLSIL.